This T cell receptor (beta chain) was recovered during a study of CD8 T cells in Susac syndrome (dated by TCRdb to the late 2010s). Study-level background: Of the Susac syndrome patients who were sequenced, eight were in clinical remission while six had clinically active disease. At blood withdrawal, Susac syndrome patients were therapy-naive, treated with corticosteroids (with IVIg additionally given to some), or treated with IVIg alone. Repertoire sequencing was used to test whether CD8+ T cell activation and differentiation in Susac syndrome was antigen driven.

Points the paper makes about the study in general: The number of individuals in the TCR sequencing and HLA analysis was recognized as being relatively small. The CD4+ T cell repertoire of patients with Susac syndrome showed no detectable clonal expansion.

Unmatched junction bases come to 10, with V trimmed by 10 bases and J by 2 bases. For CDR1 and CDR2, the germline V gene (reference sequence) lists LNHDA and SQIVND. The CDR3 runs 15 residues from the cysteine to the phenylalanine. Just CDR3 DNA is preserved here, 45 bases in frame from base 1. For this clonotype: No antigen is known for it. Per-nucleotide qualities are absent, and no much larger clonotype sits a single base away.

RNA was extracted using the RNeasy kit, and about 0.45 to 1 ug of the RNA was reverse transcribed with random hexamers. The immunoSEQ multiplex PCR assay, which covers 54 Vbeta and 13 Jbeta segments, was used to amplify TCR beta CDR3 regions. Bias from PCR amplification was corrected by using a synthetic template baseline for primer optimization and for computational correction. The paper's data handling went like this. Reads were annotated to V, D and J genes per IMGT and analyzed with immunoSEQ Analyzer, keeping only productive sequences. Clonality was calculated as one minus the Shannon entropy normalized by log2 of the number of productive unique sequences. Public and private clones were assessed among the 100 most prevalent clones of each patient and control. Clones were defined as Susac-specific if absent from the healthy and MS cohorts, from under 1,200 published viral clones and from other ImmuneACCESS disease sequences. TCRdb reanalyzed the raw reads on its own, using fastp at Q25 for trimming and MiXCR for clone calling, and kept in-frame beta chains. Each entry is one CDR3 protein sequence, shown with its most common DNA and genes. TCRdb's processing, not the authors', yielded these V and J calls. The sample yields roughly 140,000 distinct CDR3 sequences; approximately 95% were counted once. Clones ranked in the top ten supply 0.15% to 0.2% of the sample.

Peripheral blood CD8+ and CD4+ T cells from healthy donors, Susac syndrome patients and multiple sclerosis patients were profiled using high-throughput TCR beta sequencing. The Susac syndrome patients fulfilled recently defined diagnostic criteria for either definite or probable disease. Bulk CD8+ and CD4+ T cells were purified magnetically by negative isolation, whereas CD8+ TEMRA cells were enriched by FACS. Blood was drawn into EDTA tubes, processed within 24 hours, and PBMCs were isolated by density gradient centrifugation. PBMCs intended for TCR sequencing were cryopreserved in liquid nitrogen and were subsequently thawed in a 37 degrees C water bath. A purity of at least 90% was achieved for sorted or isolated CD4+, CD8+ and CD8+ TEMRA cells.

The source material was CD4+ T cells from PBMCs. The chain uses TRBV19 and TRBJ2-5; TRBD2 lines up with 10 middle nucleotides. The receptor's source is a human donor with Susac syndrome. CDR3 region: CATREPSGGQETQYF. The DNA sequence is TGTGCCACTCGAGAGCCTAGCGGGGGACAAGAGACCCAGTACTTC.